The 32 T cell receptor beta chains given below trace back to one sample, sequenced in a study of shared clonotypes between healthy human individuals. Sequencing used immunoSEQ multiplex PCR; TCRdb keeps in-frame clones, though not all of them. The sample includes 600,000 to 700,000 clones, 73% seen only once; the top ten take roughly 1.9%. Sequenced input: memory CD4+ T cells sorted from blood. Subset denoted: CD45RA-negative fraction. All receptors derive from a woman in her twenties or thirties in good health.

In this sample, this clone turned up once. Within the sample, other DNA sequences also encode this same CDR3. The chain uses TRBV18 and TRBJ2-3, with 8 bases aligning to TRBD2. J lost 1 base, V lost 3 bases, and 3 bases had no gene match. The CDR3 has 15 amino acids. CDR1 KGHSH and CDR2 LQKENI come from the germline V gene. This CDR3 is CASSPTLAGTDTQYF. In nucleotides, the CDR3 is TGTGCCAGCTCACCGACACTAGCGGGCACAGATACGCAGTATTTT.

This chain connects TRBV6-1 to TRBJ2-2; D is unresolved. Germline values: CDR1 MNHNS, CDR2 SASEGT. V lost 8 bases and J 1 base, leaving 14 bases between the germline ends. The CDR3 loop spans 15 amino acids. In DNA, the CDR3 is TGTGCCAGCCCGATGTTAGCAGGGAACACCGGGGAGCTGTTTTTT. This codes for CASPMLAGNTGELFF.

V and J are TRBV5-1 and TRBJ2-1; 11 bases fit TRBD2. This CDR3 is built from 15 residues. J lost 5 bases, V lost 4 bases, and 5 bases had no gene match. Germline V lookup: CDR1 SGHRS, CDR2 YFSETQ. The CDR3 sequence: CASSQGLADHNEQFF. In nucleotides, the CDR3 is TGCGCCAGCAGCCAGGGACTAGCGGACCACAATGAGCAGTTCTTC.

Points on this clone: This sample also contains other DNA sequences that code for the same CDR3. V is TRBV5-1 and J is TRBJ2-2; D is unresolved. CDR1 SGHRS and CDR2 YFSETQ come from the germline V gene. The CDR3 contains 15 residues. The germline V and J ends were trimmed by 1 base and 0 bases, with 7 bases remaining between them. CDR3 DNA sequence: TGCGCCAGCAGCTTGACCCCTACGAACACCGGGGAGCTGTTTTTT. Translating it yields CASSLTPTNTGELFF.

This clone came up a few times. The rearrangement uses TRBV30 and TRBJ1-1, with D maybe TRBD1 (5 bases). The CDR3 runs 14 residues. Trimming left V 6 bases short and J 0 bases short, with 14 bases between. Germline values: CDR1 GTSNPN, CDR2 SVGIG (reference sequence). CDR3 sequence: CACHPRAMNTEAFF. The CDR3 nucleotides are TGTGCCTGTCACCCCAGGGCCATGAACACTGAAGCTTTCTTT.

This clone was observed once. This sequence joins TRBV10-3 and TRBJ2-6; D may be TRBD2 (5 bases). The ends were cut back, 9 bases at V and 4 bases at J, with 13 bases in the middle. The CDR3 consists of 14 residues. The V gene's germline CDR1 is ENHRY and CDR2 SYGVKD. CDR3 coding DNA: TGTGCCATTTCGAGGGTTGCAGGGGCCAACGTCCTGACTTTC. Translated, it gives CAISRVAGANVLTF.

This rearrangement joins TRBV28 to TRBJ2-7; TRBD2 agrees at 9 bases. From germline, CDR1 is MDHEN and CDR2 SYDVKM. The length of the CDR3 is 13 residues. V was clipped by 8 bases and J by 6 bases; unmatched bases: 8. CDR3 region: CASAGGHVREQYF. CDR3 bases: TGTGCCAGCGCGGGGGGGCATGTACGCGAGCAGTACTTC.

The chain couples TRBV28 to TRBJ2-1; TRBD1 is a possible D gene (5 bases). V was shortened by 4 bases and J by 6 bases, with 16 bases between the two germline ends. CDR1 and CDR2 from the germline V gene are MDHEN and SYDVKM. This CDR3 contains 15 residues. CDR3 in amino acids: CASSSTPDSSNEQFF. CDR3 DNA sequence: TGTGCCAGCAGTTCTACCCCAGACAGTTCCAATGAGCAGTTCTTC.

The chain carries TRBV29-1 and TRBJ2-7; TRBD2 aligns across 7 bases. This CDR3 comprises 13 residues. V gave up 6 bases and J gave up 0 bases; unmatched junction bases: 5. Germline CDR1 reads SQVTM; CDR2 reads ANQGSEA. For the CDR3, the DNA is TGCAGCGTCTCCCCGGGGGGCTCCTACGAGCAGTACTTC. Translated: CSVSPGGSYEQYF.

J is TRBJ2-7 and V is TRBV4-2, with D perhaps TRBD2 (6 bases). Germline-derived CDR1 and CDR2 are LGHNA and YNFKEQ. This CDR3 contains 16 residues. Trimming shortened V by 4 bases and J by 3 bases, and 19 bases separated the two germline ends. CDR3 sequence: CASSLRITDGGYEQYF. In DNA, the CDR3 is TGTGCCAGCAGCCTTCGGATCACTGACGGGGGCTACGAGCAGTACTTC.

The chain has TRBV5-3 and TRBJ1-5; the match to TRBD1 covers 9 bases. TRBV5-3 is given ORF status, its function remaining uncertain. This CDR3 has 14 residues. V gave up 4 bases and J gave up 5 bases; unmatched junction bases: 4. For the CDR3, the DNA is TGTGCCAGAAGCCCGGGACAGGGCGATCAGCCCCAGCATTTT. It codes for CARSPGQGDQPQHF.

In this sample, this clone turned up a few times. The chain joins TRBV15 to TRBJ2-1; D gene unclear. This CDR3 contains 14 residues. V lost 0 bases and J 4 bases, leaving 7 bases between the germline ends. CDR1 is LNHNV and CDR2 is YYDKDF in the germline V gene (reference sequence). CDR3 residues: CATSRDGVYNEQFF. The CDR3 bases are TGTGCCACCAGCAGAGACGGAGTTTACAATGAGCAGTTCTTC.

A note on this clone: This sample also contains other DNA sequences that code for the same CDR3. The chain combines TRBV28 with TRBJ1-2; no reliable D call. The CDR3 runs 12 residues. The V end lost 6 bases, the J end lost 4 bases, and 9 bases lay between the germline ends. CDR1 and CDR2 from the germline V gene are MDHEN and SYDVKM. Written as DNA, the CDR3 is TGTGCCAGCAGCTCTACAGCCTATGGCTACACCTTC. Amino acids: CASSSTAYGYTF.

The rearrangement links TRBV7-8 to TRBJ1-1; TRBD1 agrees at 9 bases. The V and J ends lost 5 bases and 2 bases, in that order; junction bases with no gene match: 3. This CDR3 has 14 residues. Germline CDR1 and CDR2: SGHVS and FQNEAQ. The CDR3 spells CASSQGQGNTEAFF. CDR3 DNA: TGTGCCAGCAGCCAGGGACAGGGAAACACTGAAGCTTTCTTT.

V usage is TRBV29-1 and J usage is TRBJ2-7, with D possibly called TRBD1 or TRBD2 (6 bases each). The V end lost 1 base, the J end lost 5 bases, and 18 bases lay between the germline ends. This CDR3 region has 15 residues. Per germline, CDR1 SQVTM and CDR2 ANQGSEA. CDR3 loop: CSVEGGAGDQDEQYF. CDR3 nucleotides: TGCAGCGTTGAAGGGGGGGCAGGGGATCAGGACGAGCAGTACTTC.

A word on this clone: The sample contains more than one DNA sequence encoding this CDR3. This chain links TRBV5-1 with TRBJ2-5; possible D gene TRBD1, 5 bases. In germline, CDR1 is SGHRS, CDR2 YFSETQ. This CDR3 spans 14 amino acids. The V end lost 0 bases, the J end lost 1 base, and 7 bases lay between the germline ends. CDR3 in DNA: TGCGCCAGCAGCTTGGTTCAGGGCCAAGAGACCCAGTACTTC. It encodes CASSLVQGQETQYF.

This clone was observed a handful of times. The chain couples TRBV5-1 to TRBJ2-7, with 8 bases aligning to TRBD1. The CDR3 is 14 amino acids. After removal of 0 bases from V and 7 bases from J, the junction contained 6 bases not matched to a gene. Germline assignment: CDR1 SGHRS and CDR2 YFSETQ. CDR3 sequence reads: CASSLGGQVREQYF. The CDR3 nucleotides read TGCGCCAGCAGCTTGGGGGGACAGGTTAGAGAGCAGTACTTC.

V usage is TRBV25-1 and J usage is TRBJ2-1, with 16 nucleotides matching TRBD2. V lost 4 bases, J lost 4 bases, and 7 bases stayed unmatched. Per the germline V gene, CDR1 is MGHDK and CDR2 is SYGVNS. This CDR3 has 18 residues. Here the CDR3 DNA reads TGTGCCAGCAGTGCTCCCGGGACTAGCGGGAGGGCGTACAATGAGCAGTTCTTC. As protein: CASSAPGTSGRAYNEQFF.

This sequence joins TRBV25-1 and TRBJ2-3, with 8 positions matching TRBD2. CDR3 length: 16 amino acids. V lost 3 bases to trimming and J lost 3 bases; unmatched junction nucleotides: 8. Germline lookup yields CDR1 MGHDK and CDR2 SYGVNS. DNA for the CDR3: TGTGCCAGCAGTGATCGGTGGGCTAGCGGGACAGATACGCAGTATTTT. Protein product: CASSDRWASGTDTQYF.

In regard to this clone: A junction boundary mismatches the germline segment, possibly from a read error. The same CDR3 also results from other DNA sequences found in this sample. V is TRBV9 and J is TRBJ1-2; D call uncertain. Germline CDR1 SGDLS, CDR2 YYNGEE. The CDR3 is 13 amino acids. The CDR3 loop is CASSVDAIYGYTF. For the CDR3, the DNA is TGTGCCAGTAGCGTAGACGCCATCTATGGCTACACCTTC.

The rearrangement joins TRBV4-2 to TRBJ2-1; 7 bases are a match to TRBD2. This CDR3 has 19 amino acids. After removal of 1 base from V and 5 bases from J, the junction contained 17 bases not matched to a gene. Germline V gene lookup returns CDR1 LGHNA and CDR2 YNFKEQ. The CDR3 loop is CASSQVVRSGRRSDNEQFF. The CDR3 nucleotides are TGTGCCAGCAGCCAAGTCGTGAGGTCCGGGAGGAGGTCCGACAATGAGCAGTTCTTC.

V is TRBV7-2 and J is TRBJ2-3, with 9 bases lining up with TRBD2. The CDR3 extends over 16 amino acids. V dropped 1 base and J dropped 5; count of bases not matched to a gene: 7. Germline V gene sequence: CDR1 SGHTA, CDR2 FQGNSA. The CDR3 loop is CASSLGTSAWGDTQYF. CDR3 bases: TGTGCCAGCAGCTTAGGGACTAGCGCCTGGGGAGATACGCAGTATTTT.

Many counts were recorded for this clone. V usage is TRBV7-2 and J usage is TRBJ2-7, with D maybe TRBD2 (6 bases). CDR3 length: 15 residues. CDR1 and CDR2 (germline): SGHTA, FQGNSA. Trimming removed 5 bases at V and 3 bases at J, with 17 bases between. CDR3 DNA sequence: TGTGCCAGCAGCGGGGCGGCTAGCGTGGACTACGAGCAGTACTTC. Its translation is CASSGAASVDYEQYF.

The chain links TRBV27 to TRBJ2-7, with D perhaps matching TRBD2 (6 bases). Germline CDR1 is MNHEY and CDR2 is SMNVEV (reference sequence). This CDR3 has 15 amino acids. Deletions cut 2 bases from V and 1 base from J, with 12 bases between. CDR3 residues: CASSLQGGRSYEQYF. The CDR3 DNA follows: TGTGCCAGCAGTTTACAGGGAGGTCGTTCCTACGAGCAGTACTTC.

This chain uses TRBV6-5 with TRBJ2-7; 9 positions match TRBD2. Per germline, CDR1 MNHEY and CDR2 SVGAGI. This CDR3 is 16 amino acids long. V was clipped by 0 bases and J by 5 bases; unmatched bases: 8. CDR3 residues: CASSYSGREGRNEQYF. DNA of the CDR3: TGTGCCAGCAGTTACTCTGGGCGGGAGGGCAGGAACGAGCAGTACTTC.

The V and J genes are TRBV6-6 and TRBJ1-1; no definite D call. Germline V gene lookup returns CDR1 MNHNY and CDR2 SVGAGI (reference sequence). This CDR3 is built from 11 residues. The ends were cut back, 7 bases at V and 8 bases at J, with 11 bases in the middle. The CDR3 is CASNRPGEAFF. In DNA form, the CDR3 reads TGTGCCAGCAATAGACCTGGGGAAGCTTTCTTT.

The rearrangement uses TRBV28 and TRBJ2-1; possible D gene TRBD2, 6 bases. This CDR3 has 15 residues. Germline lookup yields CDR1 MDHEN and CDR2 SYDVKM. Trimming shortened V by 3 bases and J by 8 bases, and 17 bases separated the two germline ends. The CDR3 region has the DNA TGTGCCAGCAGTTTGCCCCAAACTAGCCGCGATGAGCAGTTCTTC. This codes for CASSLPQTSRDEQFF.

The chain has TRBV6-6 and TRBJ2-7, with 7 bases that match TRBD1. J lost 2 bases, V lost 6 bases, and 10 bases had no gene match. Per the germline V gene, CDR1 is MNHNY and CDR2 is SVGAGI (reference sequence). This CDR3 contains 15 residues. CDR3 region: CASSEEATGTYEQYF. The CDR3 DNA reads TGTGCCAGCAGCGAGGAGGCGACAGGGACCTACGAGCAGTACTTC.

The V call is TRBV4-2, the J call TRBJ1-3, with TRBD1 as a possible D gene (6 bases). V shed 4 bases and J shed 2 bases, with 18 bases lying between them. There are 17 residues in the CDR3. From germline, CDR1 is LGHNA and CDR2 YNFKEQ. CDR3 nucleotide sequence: TGTGCCAGCAGCCCAGCCGGGACACCATCCGCTGGAAACACCATATATTTT. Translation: CASSPAGTPSAGNTIYF.

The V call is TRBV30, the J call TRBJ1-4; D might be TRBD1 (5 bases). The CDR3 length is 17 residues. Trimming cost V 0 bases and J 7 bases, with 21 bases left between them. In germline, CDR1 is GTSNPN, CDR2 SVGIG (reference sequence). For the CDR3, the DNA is TGTGCCTGGAGTGTACTGGTCAGGGCGTCAATAACTGAAAAACTGTTTTTT. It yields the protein CAWSVLVRASITEKLFF.

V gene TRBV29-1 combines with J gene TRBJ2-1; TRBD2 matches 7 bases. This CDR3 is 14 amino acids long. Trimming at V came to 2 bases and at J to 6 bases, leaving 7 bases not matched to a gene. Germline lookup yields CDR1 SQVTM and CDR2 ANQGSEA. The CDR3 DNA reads TGCAGCGTTGAACTGCTAGCGGAATTCAATGAGCAGTTCTTC. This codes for CSVELLAEFNEQFF.

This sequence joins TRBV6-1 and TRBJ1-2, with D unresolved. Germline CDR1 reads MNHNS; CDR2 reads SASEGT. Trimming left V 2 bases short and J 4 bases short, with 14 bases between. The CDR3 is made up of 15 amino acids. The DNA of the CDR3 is TGTGCCAGCAGTGAAATTCTGCGGAAGAGCTATGGCTACACCTTC. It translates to CASSEILRKSYGYTF.